This T cell receptor beta chain came from a study of blood T cell repertoires in COVID-19. The CDR3 loop spans 16 amino acids. Trimming cost V 2 bases and J 0 bases; bases outside gene matches: 2. CDR1 and CDR2 from the germline V gene are SNHLY and FYNNEI. TCRdb keeps only in-frame clones here, not all; method: immunoSEQ multiplex PCR. Of hundreds of thousands of clones listed, more than 75% are singletons. The clonotype originates from a man between 65 and 79 years old with acute or convalescent COVID-19. Source material: peripheral blood. This rearrangement joins TRBV2 to TRBJ2-2; TRBD2 matches at 8 bases. The CDR3 DNA reads TGTGCCAGCAGTGAAACTAGCGGAGCGAACACCGGGGAGCTGTTTTTT. This gives the protein CASSETSGANTGELFF.